This T cell receptor (beta chain) was profiled in a study of cytotoxic CD8 clonotypes in ibrutinib-treated CLL. Study overall: Mean yields were roughly 250,000 productive templates and 94,082 productive rearrangements per sample. Study-wide results and caveats: Pretreatment clonality was elevated relative to age-matched healthy donors and paralleled circulating CD8+ T-cell counts.

Germline-derived CDR1 and CDR2 are SEHNR and FQNEAQ (reference sequence). Trimming at V came to 4 bases and at J to 5 bases, leaving 9 bases not matched to a gene. The CDR3 sequence is 16 residues long. To note about this clone: Its antigen is unidentified.

Target depth was 1 in 200,000 to 1 in 1 million T cells, about 10x per clonotype. The repertoire was sequenced with immunoSEQ multiplex PCR; TCRdb's copy has only in-frame clones and lacks some. The sample consists of around 250,000 clones, 70% of them appearing once. This clonotype originated in a human donor with chronic lymphocytic leukemia. The J gene is TRBJ2-5, the V gene TRBV7-9, with 11 bases identical to TRBD2. Sample: PBMCs, taken after 24 months of ibrutinib treatment. In DNA form, the CDR3 reads TGTGCCAGCAGCTCTACGACTAGCGGGATCGTGGAGACCCAGTACTTC. Its protein product is CASSSTTSGIVETQYF.